This T cell receptor beta chain was recovered during a study of OX40 agonist ivuxolimab in advanced cancers. Turning to the study itself: Patients were given ivuxolimab, an antibody that agonizes OX40 (CD134). Study outcomes and limitations: There were, on average, more expanded clones in CD8+ T cells than in CD4+.

Produced via immunoSEQ multiplex PCR; TCRdb's table is partial and in-frame only. This table has approximately 12,000 clones, roughly 90% appearing once. As to this clone: Its antigen remains unknown. The germline gene is not matched at one end of the junction; a read error may be the cause. The identical CDR3 is also encoded by other nucleotide sequences in the sample.

The clonotype comes from an adult with an advanced solid tumor such as melanoma, head and neck, liver or kidney cancer. Sample: CD4+ or CD8+ T cells sorted from blood, taken in a trial of the OX40 agonist ivuxolimab.

The DNA of the CDR3 is TGCAGTGCTGGAGATTACGAGCAATACTTC. Translation gives CSAGDYEQYF. The genes are TRBV20-1 and TRBJ2-7; D remains unclear. The germline V gene has CDR1 DFQATT and CDR2 SNEGSKA (reference sequence). This CDR3 has 10 residues.